A single sample gave rise to the 30 T cell receptor beta chains below, sequenced in a study of blood T cell repertoires in COVID-19. Some clones are missing from TCRdb's copy, which holds only in-frame ones; the method was immunoSEQ multiplex PCR. The sample has 35,000 to 55,000 clones, about nine tenths seen once. Sequencing was performed on peripheral blood. The receptor source for this set is a man between 65 and 79 years old with active COVID-19.

This clone was seen once. The rearrangement uses TRBV6-2 or TRBV6-3 and TRBJ2-1, with 9 bases lining up with TRBD2. The CDR3 has 18 amino acids. V dropped 6 bases and J dropped 1; count of bases not matched to a gene: 13. Germline V CDR1 and CDR2: MNHEY, SVGEGT. The CDR3, as DNA: TGTGCCAGCAGCCCTGAAACCACTCTAGCGGGGTCCTACAATGAGCAGTTCTTC. This codes for CASSPETTLAGSYNEQFF.

This clone was counted a few times. The chain employs TRBV5-4 and TRBJ2-1, with 9 bases lining up with TRBD2. Germline-derived CDR1 and CDR2 are SGHNT and YYREEE (reference sequence). Germline trimming cut 0 bases from V and 0 bases from J; bases unmatched to any gene: 4. The CDR3 contains 17 residues. The CDR3 DNA sequence: TGTGCCAGCAGCTTGGGTGGCGGGAGGGCCTCCTACAATGAGCAGTTCTTC. Its protein product is CASSLGGGRASYNEQFF.

The genes are TRBV6-1 and TRBJ2-5; 11 positions agree with TRBD1. V trimming: 3 bases; J trimming: 2 bases; junction bases outside the gene matches: 2. The CDR3 is 15 amino acids. CDR1 MNHNS and CDR2 SASEGT come from the germline V gene. The chain's CDR3 is CASSDRDRGQETQYF. The CDR3 DNA follows: TGTGCCAGCAGTGACCGGGACAGGGGGCAAGAGACCCAGTACTTC.

This clone was seen just once. The chain uses TRBV3-1 (or the pseudogene TRBV3-2) and TRBJ2-7; D is uncertain. Trimming removed 1 base at V and 2 bases at J, with 12 bases between. Germline V CDR1 and CDR2: LGHDT, YNNKEL (reference sequence). The CDR3 has 15 amino acids. DNA for the CDR3: TGTGCCAGCAGCCAAGCCGGTACTGTAACCTACGAGCAGTACTTC. It codes for CASSQAGTVTYEQYF.

This chain links TRBV28 with TRBJ1-4; 10 bases align to TRBD1. The V and J ends lost 3 bases and 9 bases, in that order; junction bases with no gene match: 7. The CDR3 contains 15 residues. Germline CDR1 reads MDHEN; CDR2 reads SYDVKM. CDR3 nucleotides: TGTGCCAGCAGTTTGGCCGGGACAGGGGCACAAAAACTGTTTTTT. It specifies CASSLAGTGAQKLFF.

This clone was seen a single time. The V gene is TRBV28, the J gene TRBJ2-7; TRBD1 agrees at 10 bases. In germline, CDR1 is MDHEN, CDR2 SYDVKM. This CDR3 is 13 amino acids long. The V segment lost 6 bases and the J segment 3 bases; nucleotides outside the gene matches: 2. Written as DNA, the CDR3 is TGTGCCAGCAGGAGGACAGGGGGCTACGAGCAGTACTTC. This codes for CASRRTGGYEQYF.

The chain uses TRBV12-3 or TRBV12-4 and TRBJ1-5; 7 bases align to TRBD1. J was trimmed by 11 bases and V by 7 bases; bases with no gene match: 11. The CDR3 totals 13 residues. CDR3 bases: TGTGCCAGCACCCTAACAGGGGTTGAAGCCCAGCATTTT. This codes for CASTLTGVEAQHF.

This chain links TRBV19 with TRBJ1-2; unclear D gene. The CDR3 has 14 residues. Per germline, CDR1 LNHDA and CDR2 SQIVND (reference sequence). V was shortened by 7 bases and J by 4 bases, with 16 bases between the two germline ends. This CDR3 is CASIPSGTFYGYTF. DNA for the CDR3: TGTGCCAGTATTCCGTCAGGAACCTTCTATGGCTACACCTTC.

A single count supports this clone. The V call is TRBV11-2, the J call TRBJ2-1; 10 positions agree with TRBD2. The CDR3 length is 16 residues. V dropped 1 base and J dropped 7; count of bases not matched to a gene: 7. Germline V gives CDR1 SGHAT, CDR2 FQNNGV. The CDR3 DNA reads as TGTGCCAGCAGCTTAGTGGCTAGCGGGAGCCATAATGAGCAGTTCTTC. It specifies CASSLVASGSHNEQFF.

This clone was seen a single time. The chain is built from TRBV9 and TRBJ2-5, with 14 bases aligning to TRBD2. The germline V gene encodes CDR1 SGDLS and CDR2 YYNGEE. This CDR3 spans 16 amino acids. V was pared by 0 bases and J by 4 bases, with 2 bases of the junction left unmatched. This chain's CDR3 is CASSVGGTSGRETQYF. The CDR3, as DNA: TGTGCCAGCAGCGTAGGTGGGACTAGCGGGAGAGAGACCCAGTACTTC.

The chain links TRBV6-5 to TRBJ1-2; 10 bases line up with TRBD1. The length of the CDR3 is 14 residues. Losses at the gene ends were 6 bases for V and 5 bases for J; bases not matched to a gene: 6. CDR1 is MNHEY, CDR2 SVGAGI, per germline. Here the CDR3 DNA reads TGTGCCAGCAGCGGGGACAGGGGTGGGTATGGCTACACCTTC. Protein: CASSGDRGGYGYTF.

The rearrangement uses TRBV7-9 and TRBJ2-3; 11 positions agree with TRBD2. Germline CDR1 and CDR2: SEHNR and FQNEAQ (reference sequence). V trimming: 5 bases; J trimming: 4 bases; junction bases outside the gene matches: 2. The CDR3 contains 14 residues. CDR3 sequence reads: CASSQGLAADTQYF. CDR3 DNA: TGTGCCAGCAGCCAGGGACTAGCGGCAGATACGCAGTATTTT.

The genes are TRBV14 and TRBJ2-5; D unclear. The germline gives CDR1 SGHDN, CDR2 FVKESK. This CDR3 is 15 amino acids long. Trimming removed 0 bases from V and 4 bases from J, with 12 bases in between. CDR3 amino acids: CASSQDAARRETQYF. For the CDR3, the DNA is TGTGCCAGCAGCCAAGACGCCGCCAGGCGAGAGACCCAGTACTTC.

The gene calls are TRBV3-1 (or the pseudogene TRBV3-2) and TRBJ1-3, with 12 positions matching TRBD1. The CDR3 sequence is 14 residues long. The ends lost 8 bases at V and 4 bases at J; junction bases unmatched: 3. Germline values: CDR1 LGHDT, CDR2 YNNKEL (reference sequence). The CDR3 nucleotides read TGTGCCAGCTCCGGGACAGGGGGCGGAAACACCATATATTTT. Its translation: CASSGTGGGNTIYF.

The rearrangement uses TRBV7-2 and TRBJ2-3; TRBD2 agrees at 9 bases. Looked up from germline, CDR1 is SGHTA and CDR2 is FQGNSA. This CDR3 region has 15 residues. V gave up 6 bases and J gave up 4 bases; unmatched junction bases: 8. The CDR3 bases are TGTGCCAGCAGTAGCGGGAGTCGAGAGGCAGATACGCAGTATTTT. Translation gives CASSSGSREADTQYF. The whole variable domain, filled in from reference TRBV7-2 and TRBJ2-3, reads GAGVSQSPSNKVTEKGKDVELRCDPISGHTALYWYRQSLGQGLEFLIYFQGNSAPDKSGLPSDRFSAERTGGSVSTLTIQRTQQEDSAVYLCASSSGSREADTQYFGPGTRLTVL.

This chain links TRBV7-9 with TRBJ2-1; 8 bases are a match to TRBD2. Trimming removed 4 bases from V and 2 bases from J; junction bases left unmatched: 10. Germline lookup yields CDR1 SEHNR and CDR2 FQNEAQ (reference sequence). The CDR3 is 17 amino acids. The CDR3 reads CASSSSKLAVPYNEQFF. CDR3 nucleotide sequence: TGTGCCAGCAGCTCAAGCAAACTAGCGGTTCCCTACAATGAGCAGTTCTTC.

This clone showed up just a few times. This sequence joins TRBV5-5 and TRBJ2-7, with TRBD1 matching 8 bases. Germline V CDR1 and CDR2: SGHKS, YYEKEE (reference sequence). V gave up 0 bases and J gave up 4 bases; unmatched junction bases: 3. This CDR3 spans 14 amino acids. The chain's CDR3 is CASSLEDRVYEQYF. The CDR3 nucleotides are TGTGCCAGCAGCTTGGAGGACAGGGTTTACGAGCAGTACTTC.

The gene calls are TRBV6-1 and TRBJ2-7; a weak D match, TRBD2 (5 bases). The CDR3 totals 15 residues. V lost 3 bases and J 0 bases, leaving 12 bases between the germline ends. The germline CDR1 and CDR2 sequences are MNHNS and SASEGT. The CDR3 is CASSDPQRSSYEQYF. CDR3 nucleotide sequence: TGTGCCAGCAGTGACCCACAGCGGAGCTCCTACGAGCAGTACTTC.

This chain connects TRBV4-3 to TRBJ2-7; TRBD1 is a possible D gene (7 bases). The CDR3 is 14 residues long. CDR1 is LGHNA, CDR2 YSLEER, per germline. V lost 0 bases and J 7 bases, leaving 13 bases between the germline ends. Here the CDR3 reads CASSQDRRGREQYF. The CDR3 DNA follows: TGCGCCAGCAGCCAAGATCGGAGGGGGCGAGAGCAGTACTTC.

This clone occurred once. The chain joins TRBV7-2 to TRBJ1-6; D remains ambiguous. The V gene's germline CDR1 is SGHTA and CDR2 FQGNSA. Trimming stripped 1 base from V and 13 bases from J, with 11 bases between. This CDR3 is 13 amino acids long. CDR3 DNA sequence: TGTGCCAGCAGCTTAGGTACATCATCGCCCCTCCACTTT. This sequence encodes CASSLGTSSPLHF.

The J gene is TRBJ2-5, the V gene TRBV24-1, with D possibly TRBD1 on 6 matching bases. This CDR3 spans 16 amino acids. Trimming removed 5 bases at V and 1 base at J, with 16 bases between. Germline loops: CDR1 KGHDR, CDR2 SFDVKD. The CDR3 sequence: CATSGPTGTPQETQYF. CDR3 nucleotide sequence: TGTGCCACCAGTGGTCCAACCGGGACACCCCAAGAGACCCAGTACTTC.

The chain recombines TRBV9 with TRBJ2-7; D call uncertain. Trimming took 2 bases from V and 6 from J, leaving 3 bases between them. CDR3 length: 10 amino acids. Per germline, CDR1 SGDLS and CDR2 YYNGEE. The CDR3 loop is CASSVREQYF. The DNA of the CDR3 is TGTGCCAGCAGCGTCCGCGAGCAGTACTTC.

The chain carries TRBV6-5 and TRBJ1-5; 7 positions agree with TRBD1. The CDR3 is 16 amino acids. CDR1 MNHEY and CDR2 SVGAGI come from the germline V gene. Trimming cost V 3 bases and J 4 bases; bases outside gene matches: 9. The CDR3 sequence is CASSYTWSGGNQPQHF. The CDR3 bases are TGTGCCAGCAGTTATACCTGGTCAGGGGGGAATCAGCCCCAGCATTTT.

J is TRBJ1-6 and V is TRBV28; D gene unclear. V lost 2 bases and J lost 10, with 12 bases in between. CDR1 and CDR2 from the germline V gene are MDHEN and SYDVKM. This CDR3 has 14 residues. In nucleotides, the CDR3 is TGTGCCAGCAGTTTACGGGGTAGACACTCACCCCTCCACTTT. It yields the protein CASSLRGRHSPLHF.

The chain carries TRBV6-6 and TRBJ2-1; TRBD2 matches at 8 bases. Germline V gives CDR1 MNHNY, CDR2 SVGAGI (reference sequence). V lost 9 bases and J lost 4; bases outside the gene matches: 8. The CDR3 has 14 amino acids. The DNA of the CDR3 is TGTGCCAGTGTCCGGGGGGGATCTTACAATGAGCAGTTCTTC. As protein: CASVRGGSYNEQFF.

There are a few counts of this clone. This chain connects TRBV27 to TRBJ2-2; TRBD1 is a possible D gene (6 bases). Germline values: CDR1 MNHEY, CDR2 SMNVEV (reference sequence). Trimming took 1 base from V and 2 from J, leaving 11 bases between them. CDR3 length: 16 residues. The CDR3 DNA follows: TGTGCCAGCAGTTTATTCCCAGGGACAAACACCGGGGAGCTGTTTTTT. It yields the protein CASSLFPGTNTGELFF.

The rearrangement uses TRBV24-1 and TRBJ1-2; D is unclear. From germline, CDR1 is KGHDR and CDR2 SFDVKD. This CDR3 has 14 amino acids. V gave up 4 bases and J gave up 3 bases, with 11 bases separating them. This CDR3 reads CATSDPGSDYGYTF. In DNA form, the CDR3 reads TGTGCCACCAGTGACCCCGGGTCGGACTATGGCTACACCTTC.

The V and J genes are TRBV19 and TRBJ1-5, with 7 bases fitting TRBD1. J was trimmed by 8 bases and V by 7 bases; bases with no gene match: 14. The germline CDR1 and CDR2 sequences are LNHDA and SQIVND (reference sequence). This CDR3 is 15 amino acids long. CDR3 residues: CASTPYPVTGEPQHF. CDR3 bases: TGTGCCAGTACGCCTTATCCGGTAACAGGGGAGCCCCAGCATTTT.

The chain combines TRBV2 with TRBJ2-5; the match to TRBD2 covers 7 bases. Per the germline V gene, CDR1 is SNHLY and CDR2 is FYNNEI. The CDR3 is made up of 14 amino acids. V lost 10 bases to trimming and J lost 0 bases; unmatched junction nucleotides: 8. The CDR3 loop reads CANKGREYQETQYF. The DNA for the CDR3 is TGTGCCAACAAAGGGCGGGAGTACCAAGAGACCCAGTACTTC.

The gene calls are TRBV5-1 and TRBJ2-2; 7 positions agree with TRBD1. This CDR3 has 16 residues. With 0 bases clipped from V and 0 bases from J, the junction kept 2 bases outside the gene matches. Germline V CDR1 and CDR2: SGHRS, YFSETQ. CDR3 DNA: TGCGCCAGCAGCTTGGCTACAGGGGCGAACACCGGGGAGCTGTTTTTT. Translated, it gives CASSLATGANTGELFF.